This TCR beta chain was retrieved from a study of tumour-infiltrating T cells in Burkitt lymphoma. As for the study in general: Overall and progression-free survival were predicted by productive clonality.

TCRdb's table, derived via immunoSEQ multiplex PCR, lists solely in-frame clones and lacks some. Of approximately 15,000 clones listed, about 77% were seen once; the top ten hold around 2.2%. Germline CDR1 SGHDN, CDR2 FVKESK. CDR3 length: 14 residues. The V gene lost 10 bases and the J gene lost 4 bases, with 19 bases spanning the gap. The V gene is TRBV14, the J gene TRBJ1-1, with D perhaps matching TRBD1 (5 bases). The clonotype originates from a human donor with diffuse large B-cell lymphoma. The sequencing sample was made of tumor tissue. The CDR3: CATKLGGAFTEAFF. In DNA form, the CDR3 reads TGTGCCACCAAATTGGGAGGGGCATTCACTGAAGCTTTCTTT.